The clone carrying this T cell receptor beta chain was found many times. What it recognizes is unknown. The data stem from a study of regulatory T cells in long-lasting Graves disease. Study results and caveats: Thyroid tissue was not studied; only peripheral blood was.

The germline V and J ends were trimmed by 3 bases and 6 bases, with 8 bases remaining between them. Germline V lookup: CDR1 SGHTA, CDR2 FQGNSA. CDR3 length: 13 amino acids. TCR beta libraries were built with iRepertoire HTBI primers and Arm-PCR of CDR3 regions. TCRdb ran MiXCR on the multiplex PCR reads and lists one entry per CDR3 protein. The data show about 420,000 distinct CDR3 sequences, over 15% seen once. The time point denotes: newly diagnosed GD, antithyroid drugs for less than 3 months. PBMCs provided the RNA from which the TCR library was made. A further study also used this sample, focusing on T cells in Graves' hyperthyroidism and ophthalmopathy.

The specimen was peripheral blood mononuclear cells (PBMCs), collected at new diagnosis, from a patient treated with antithyroid drugs. This receptor was identified in a woman aged 18-29 years with Graves disease. The rearrangement uses TRBV7-2 and TRBJ1-4; D is unresolved. The CDR3 sequence: CASSFSRDEKLFF. CDR3 nucleotides: TGTGCCAGCAGCTTCTCACGGGATGAAAAACTGTTTTTT.